The following is a T cell receptor (beta chain) sequence with its context. Its antigen is currently unknown. The CDR3 is made up of 15 amino acids. The germline V gene has CDR1 SGHRS and CDR2 YFSETQ. V shed 1 base and J shed 4 bases, with 13 bases lying between them. Profiling relied on immunoSEQ multiplex PCR, and the TCRdb table lists in-frame clones only, not all of them. The sample yields tens of thousands of clones, less than 75% seen once. These data belong to a study of radiotherapy plus CTLA-4 blockade in lung cancer. On the study more broadly: Among enrolled patients, 15% to 20% responded and about 30% achieved disease control. Notes on the study in general: Expansion in blood of tumor-derived TCR clones was seen after radiotherapy plus ipilimumab.

Sequencing used peripheral blood, obtained from a patient treated with radiotherapy plus ipilimumab. This TCR derives from a human donor with non-small cell lung cancer who had stable disease on radiotherapy plus ipilimumab. V usage is TRBV5-1 and J usage is TRBJ2-3, with D possibly TRBD2 on 6 matching bases. CDR3 DNA: TGCGCCAGCAGCTTGTCCCCCGGGAGCCCAGATACGCAGTATTTT. Residues: CASSLSPGSPDTQYF.